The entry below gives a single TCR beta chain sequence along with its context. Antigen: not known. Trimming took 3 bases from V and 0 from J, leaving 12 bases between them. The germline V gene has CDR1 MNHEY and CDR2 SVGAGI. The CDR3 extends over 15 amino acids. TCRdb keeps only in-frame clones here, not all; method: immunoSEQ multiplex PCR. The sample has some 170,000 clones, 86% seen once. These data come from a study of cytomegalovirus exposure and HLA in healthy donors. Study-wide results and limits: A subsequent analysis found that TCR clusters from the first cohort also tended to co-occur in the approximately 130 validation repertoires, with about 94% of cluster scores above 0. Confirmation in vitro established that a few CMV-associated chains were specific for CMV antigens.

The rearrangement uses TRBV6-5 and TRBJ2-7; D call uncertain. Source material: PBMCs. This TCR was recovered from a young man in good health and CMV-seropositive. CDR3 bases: TGTGCCAGCAGTTATACGCTCAAGAGCTCCTACGAGCAGTACTTC. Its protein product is CASSYTLKSSYEQYF.